This T cell receptor (beta chain) was recorded in a study of T-cell reconstitution after alpha-beta-depleted transplantation in children. Study-wide points: At day 60, the high TCRbeta diversity found in some patients originated from recipient T cells and thymic progenitors that had survived. When one year had passed after transplant, most T-cell counts and diversity came from newly produced T cells. About two months after transplant, alpha-beta T cells reportedly came from several hundred expanded graft clones.

This clonotype has a count of ten or more. Its cognate antigen is unknown. The CDR3 totals 16 residues. Between the trimmed V and J ends, which lost 8 bases and 4 bases, there was a span of 23 bases. Unique molecular identifiers were built into the TCRbeta library. TCRdb redid the calling of the PCR reads with MiXCR, one entry per CDR3 protein. Of about 830,000 distinct CDR3 sequences in the sample, roughly 15% were seen once. The source of this sequence is a male patient younger than 18 who had a stem cell transplant for acute lymphoblastic leukemia, so the T cells may come from the graft donor. The material sequenced was PBMCs, mostly from graft donor cells, taken 360 days after TCRalphabeta/CD19-depleted stem cell transplant. The chain uses TRBV12-3 or TRBV12-4 and TRBJ2-5, with a possible D match to TRBD2 (7 bases). CDR3 DNA: TGTGCCAGCTTCCATCGGGGGGCGAGGGGTAGAGAGACCCAGTACTTC. Translated, it gives CASFHRGARGRETQYF.